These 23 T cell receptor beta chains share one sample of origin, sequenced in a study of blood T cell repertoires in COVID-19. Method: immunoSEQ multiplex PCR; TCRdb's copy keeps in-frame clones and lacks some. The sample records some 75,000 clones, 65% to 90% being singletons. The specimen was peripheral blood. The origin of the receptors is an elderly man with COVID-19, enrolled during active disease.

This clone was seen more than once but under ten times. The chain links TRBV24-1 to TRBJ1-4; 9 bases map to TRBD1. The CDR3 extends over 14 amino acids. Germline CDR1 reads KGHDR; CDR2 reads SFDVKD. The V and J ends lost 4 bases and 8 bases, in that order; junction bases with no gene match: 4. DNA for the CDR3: TGTGCCACCAGTGACAGGACAGGGGAAGAAAAACTGTTTTTT. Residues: CATSDRTGEEKLFF.

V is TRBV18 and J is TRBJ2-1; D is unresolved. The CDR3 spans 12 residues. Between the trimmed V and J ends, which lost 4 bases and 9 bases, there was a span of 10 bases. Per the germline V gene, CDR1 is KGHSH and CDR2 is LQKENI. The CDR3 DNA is TGTGCCAGCTCACGATCGTCCGGTGAGCAGTTCTTC. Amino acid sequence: CASSRSSGEQFF.

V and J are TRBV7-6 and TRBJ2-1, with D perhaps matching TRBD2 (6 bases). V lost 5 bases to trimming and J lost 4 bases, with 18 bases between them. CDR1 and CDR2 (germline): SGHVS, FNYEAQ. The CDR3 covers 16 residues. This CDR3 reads CASSLRVAASYNEQFF. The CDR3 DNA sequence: TGTGCCAGCAGCCTTAGGGTAGCGGCCTCATACAATGAGCAGTTCTTC.

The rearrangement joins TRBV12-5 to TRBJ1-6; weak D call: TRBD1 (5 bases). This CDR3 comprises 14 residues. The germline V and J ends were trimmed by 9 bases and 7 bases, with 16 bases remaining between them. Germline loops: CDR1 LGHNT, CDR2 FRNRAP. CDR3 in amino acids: CASGGGTVNSPLHF. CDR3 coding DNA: TGTGCTAGCGGGGGTGGGACCGTAAATTCACCCCTCCACTTT. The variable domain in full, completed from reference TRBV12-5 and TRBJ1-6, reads DARVTQTPRHKVTEMGQEVTMRCQPILGHNTVFWYRQTMMQGLELLAYFRNRAPLDDSGMPKDRFSAEMPDATLATLKIQPSEPRDSAVYFCASGGGTVNSPLHFGNGTRLTVT.

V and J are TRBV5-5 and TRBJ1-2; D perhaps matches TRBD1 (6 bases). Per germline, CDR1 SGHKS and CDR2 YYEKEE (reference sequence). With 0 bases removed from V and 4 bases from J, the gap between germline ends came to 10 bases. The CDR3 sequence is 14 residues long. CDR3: CASSLESGVYGYTF. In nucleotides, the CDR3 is TGTGCCAGCAGCTTGGAATCAGGGGTCTATGGCTACACCTTC.

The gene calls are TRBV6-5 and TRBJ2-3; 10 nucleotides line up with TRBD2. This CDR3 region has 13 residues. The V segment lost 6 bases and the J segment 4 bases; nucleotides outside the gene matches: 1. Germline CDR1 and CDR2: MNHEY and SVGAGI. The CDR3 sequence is CASRSGGADTQYF. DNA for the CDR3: TGTGCCAGCAGGAGCGGGGGGGCAGATACGCAGTATTTT.

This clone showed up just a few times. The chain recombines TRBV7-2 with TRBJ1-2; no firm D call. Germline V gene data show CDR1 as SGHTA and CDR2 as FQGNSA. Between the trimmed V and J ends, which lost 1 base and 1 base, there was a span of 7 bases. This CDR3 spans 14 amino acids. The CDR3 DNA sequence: TGTGCCAGCAGCTTAGTCTACCATAACTATGGCTACACCTTC. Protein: CASSLVYHNYGYTF.

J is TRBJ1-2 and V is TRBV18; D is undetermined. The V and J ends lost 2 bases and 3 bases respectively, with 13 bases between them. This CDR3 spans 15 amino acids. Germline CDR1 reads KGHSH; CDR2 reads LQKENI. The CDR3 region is CASSPSGTADYGYTF. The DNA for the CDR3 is TGTGCCAGCTCACCATCCGGAACGGCGGACTATGGCTACACCTTC.

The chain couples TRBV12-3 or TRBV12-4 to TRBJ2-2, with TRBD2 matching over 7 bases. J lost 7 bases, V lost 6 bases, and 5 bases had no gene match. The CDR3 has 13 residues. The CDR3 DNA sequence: TGTGCCAGCAGCCTCAGGGAGGGCGGGGAGCTGTTTTTT. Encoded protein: CASSLREGGELFF.

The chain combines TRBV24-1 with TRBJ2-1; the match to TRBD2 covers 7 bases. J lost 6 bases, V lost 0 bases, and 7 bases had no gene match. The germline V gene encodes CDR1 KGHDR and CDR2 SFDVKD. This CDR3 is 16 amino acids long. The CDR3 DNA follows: TGTGCCACCAGTGATTTGATGGCGGGGGTCCGCAATGAGCAGTTCTTC. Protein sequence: CATSDLMAGVRNEQFF.

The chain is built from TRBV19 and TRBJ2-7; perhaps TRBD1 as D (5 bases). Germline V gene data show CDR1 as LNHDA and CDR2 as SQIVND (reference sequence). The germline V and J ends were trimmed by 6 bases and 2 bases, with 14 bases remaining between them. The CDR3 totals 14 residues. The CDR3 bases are TGTGCCAGTAGGGACGCTACGACAGCCTACGAGCAGTACTTC. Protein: CASRDATTAYEQYF.

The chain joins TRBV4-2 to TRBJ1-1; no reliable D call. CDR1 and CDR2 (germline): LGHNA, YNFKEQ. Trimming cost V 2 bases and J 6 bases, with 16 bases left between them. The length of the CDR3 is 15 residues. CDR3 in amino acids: CASSQPGTGFPEAFF. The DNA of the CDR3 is TGTGCCAGCAGCCAACCGGGAACGGGGTTCCCTGAAGCTTTCTTT.

The CDR3 spells CASSPSGASYNEQFF. The CDR3 DNA reads as TGTGCCAGCAGCCCGAGCGGGGCGTCCTACAATGAGCAGTTCTTC. The chain is built from TRBV6-2 or TRBV6-3 and TRBJ2-1, with 7 bases identical to TRBD2. CDR1 is MNHEY and CDR2 is SVGEGT in the germline V gene. V shed 6 bases and J 1 base; nucleotides not matched to a gene: 6. The CDR3 consists of 15 residues.

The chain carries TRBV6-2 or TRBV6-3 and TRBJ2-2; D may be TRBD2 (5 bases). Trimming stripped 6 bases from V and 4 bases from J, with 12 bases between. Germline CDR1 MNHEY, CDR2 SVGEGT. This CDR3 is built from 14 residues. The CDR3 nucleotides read TGTGCCAGCAGCCAACGGGGTGGCACCGGGGAGCTGTTTTTT. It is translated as CASSQRGGTGELFF.

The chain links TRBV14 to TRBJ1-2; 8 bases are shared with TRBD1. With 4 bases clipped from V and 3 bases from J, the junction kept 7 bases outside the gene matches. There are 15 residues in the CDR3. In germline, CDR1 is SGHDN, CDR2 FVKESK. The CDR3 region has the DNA TGTGCCAGCAGCCCTTGGACAGGGAGGGACTATGGCTACACCTTC. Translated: CASSPWTGRDYGYTF.

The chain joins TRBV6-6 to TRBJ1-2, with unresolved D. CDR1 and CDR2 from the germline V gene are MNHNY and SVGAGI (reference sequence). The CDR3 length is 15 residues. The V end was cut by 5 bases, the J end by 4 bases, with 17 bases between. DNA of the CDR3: TGTGCCAGCAGTCCCGGGAGTGCTAGATTCTATGGCTACACCTTC. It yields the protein CASSPGSARFYGYTF.

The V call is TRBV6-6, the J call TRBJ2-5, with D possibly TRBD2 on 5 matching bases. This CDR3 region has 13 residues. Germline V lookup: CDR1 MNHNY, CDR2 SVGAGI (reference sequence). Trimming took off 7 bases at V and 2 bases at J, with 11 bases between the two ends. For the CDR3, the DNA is TGTGCCAGCACTGCCCCGGGACAAGAGACCCAGTACTTC. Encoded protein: CASTAPGQETQYF.

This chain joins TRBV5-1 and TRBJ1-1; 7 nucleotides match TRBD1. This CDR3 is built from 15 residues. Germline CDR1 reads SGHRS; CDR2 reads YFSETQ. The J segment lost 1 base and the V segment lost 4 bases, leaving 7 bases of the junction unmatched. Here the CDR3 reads CASSRQGQPNTEAFF. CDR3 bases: TGCGCCAGCAGCCGGCAGGGACAGCCGAACACTGAAGCTTTCTTT.

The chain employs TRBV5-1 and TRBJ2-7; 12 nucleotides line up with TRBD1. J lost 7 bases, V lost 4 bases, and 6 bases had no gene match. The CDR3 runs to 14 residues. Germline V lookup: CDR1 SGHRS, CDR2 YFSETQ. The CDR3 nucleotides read TGCGCCAGCAGCCTGGGACAGGGGGCGAGGGAGCAGTACTTC. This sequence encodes CASSLGQGAREQYF.

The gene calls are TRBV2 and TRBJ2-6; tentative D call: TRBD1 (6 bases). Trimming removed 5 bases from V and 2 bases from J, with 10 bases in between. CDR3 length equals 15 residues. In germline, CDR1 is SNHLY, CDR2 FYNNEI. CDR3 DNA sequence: TGTGCCAGCAGTACCAGGGGAACTGGGGCCAACGTCCTGACTTTC. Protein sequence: CASSTRGTGANVLTF.

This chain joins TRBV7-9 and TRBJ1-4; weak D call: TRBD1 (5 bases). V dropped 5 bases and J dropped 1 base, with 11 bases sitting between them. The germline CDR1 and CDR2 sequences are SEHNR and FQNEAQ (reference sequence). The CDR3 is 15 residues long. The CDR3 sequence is CASSLLGGTNEKLFF. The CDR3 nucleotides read TGTGCCAGCAGCCTGCTGGGGGGAACTAATGAAAAACTGTTTTTT.

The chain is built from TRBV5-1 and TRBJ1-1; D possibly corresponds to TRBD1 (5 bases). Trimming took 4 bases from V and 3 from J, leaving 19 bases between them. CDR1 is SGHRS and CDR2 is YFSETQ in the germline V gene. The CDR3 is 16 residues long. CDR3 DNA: TGCGCCAGCAGCCCCAAGGCGGGGGATAAGGACACTGAAGCTTTCTTT. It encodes CASSPKAGDKDTEAFF.

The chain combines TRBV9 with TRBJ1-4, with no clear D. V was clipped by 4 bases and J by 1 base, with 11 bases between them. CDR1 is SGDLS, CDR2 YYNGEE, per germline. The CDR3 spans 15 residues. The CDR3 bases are TGTGCCAGCAGCCGATACCCGGGAACTAATGAAAAACTGTTTTTT. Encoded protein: CASSRYPGTNEKLFF.